The present entry profiles one T cell receptor beta chain with its context. Its antigen is currently not known. One base away there is no much larger clone; base qualities are not given. The donors were healthy, HIV-negative adults who had no recently reported acute infections or vaccinations. Only Caucasian adults living in Nashville, Tennessee, USA were represented among the donors. Magnetic negative selection was used to enrich CD4+ T cells, after which naive cells were positively selected on CD45RA and the negative fraction became the memory subset. Blood was obtained by leukapheresis, after which PBMCs were separated by Ficoll-Histopaque density gradient centrifugation and cryopreserved in liquid nitrogen vapor phase. Analytical flow cytometry was used to check the purity and quantity of every magnetically sorted T cell population. Genomic DNA was isolated from each sorted fraction and quantified by UV absorbance on a Nanodrop 2000c.

This sample stems from a study of shared clonotypes between healthy human individuals (TCRdb year 2020). Regarding the research as a whole: A few men and two women, aged 18 to 49 years, made up the cohort. For each donor, three plates each were used for CD4 naive and CD4 memory, two plates were used for CD8 naive, and one plate was used for CD8 memory. To estimate repertoire size and how much clonotype sharing occurs between individuals, the study deeply sequenced the blood TCR repertoires of several healthy adults. To increase sequencing depth and limit assay-specific biases, TCR repertoire library preparation and sequencing were carried out by different laboratories using diverse techniques. Leukapheresis yielded between about 0.94 and 10 billion PBMCs per donor. On the study overall, not on this receptor specifically: Incomplete sequencing was indicated by rarefaction of sorted-subset datasets, despite the large sequencing depth. The genetic and exposure-history diversity represented was limited by the small number of donors. Pairwise subsampling led to the expectation that sequencing depth would affect the degree of clonotype sharing among donors. Estimated clonotype richness was generally larger for naive than for memory subsets. Compared with non-shared clonotypes, clonotypes shared by all four sorted-subset donors had higher generation probabilities. Across several donors, approximately 5% of naive CD4, around 3.5% of naive CD8, 2.3% of memory CD4, and about 0.44% of memory CD8 clonotypes were shared. Only blood was sampled, and tissue TCR repertoires likely differ from those in blood.

Using the deep immunoSEQ assay, TCR CDR3 regions were amplified from genomic DNA by multiplex PCR. Extracted genomic DNA from each cell subset was distributed evenly across all wells of several immunoSEQ 96-well plates, and each plate was treated as a replicate. Each replicate PCR for sorted subsets received approximately 220 ng genomic DNA, equal to about 30,000 T cell genomes. The purified libraries were quantified using a Qubit 3.0 fluorometer, sized with a Bioanalyzer 2100, and then quantified again using the KAPA Library Quantification kit. Each immunoSEQ 96-well plate was sequenced on its own single-read 150-cycle Illumina NextSeq 550 flow cell. In the authors' own workflow: Because the immunoSEQ output included only junctional sequences and no quality scores, the filtering could not be the same as the filtering used for full-length reads. Sequences were annotated with PyIR, a Python wrapper for IgBLAST v1.9, and V/J genes and CDR3 were assigned using IMGT germline references. Any read was removed if the V/J assignment was weak (E-value above 1e-6), the CDR3 was missing, or the read contained stop codons, out-of-frame junctions, or ambiguous translated residues. V3J clonotypes were defined as sequences sharing the same inferred V gene, J gene, and CDR3 amino acid sequence. The percentage overlap between two repertoires was calculated by dividing the number of shared unique clonotypes by the size of the smaller repertoire. Richness of each repertoire was evaluated using RTK rarefaction, the Chao1 estimator, and Recon v2.1 estimates of unobserved clonotypes. Generation probabilities were computed with OLGA for all TCRbeta clonotypes obtained by the gDNA method from four donors. TCRdb mirrors the immuneACCESS table, restricted to in-frame sequences. Some clones are absent from its copies; in checked studies, under half trace to an unresolved V gene, and the reason for the others is unknown. That table supplies the V and J calls and clone size; D and trimming were determined from the DNA. The table for this sample lists 850,000 to 1,200,000 clones; approximately 72% of them were counted only once. Of the sample, 1.4% falls within the top ten clones.

From the germline V gene, CDR1 is SNHLY and CDR2 is FYNNEI. CDR3 length: 12 amino acids, cysteine to phenylalanine. The retained sequence is limited to the CDR3, 36 bases, with the frame set at the first base. V is pruned by 8 bases and J by 8 bases, leaving 7 bases of the junction without a gene match. The chain uses TRBV2 and TRBJ2-3, with 7 middle bases fitting TRBD2. The material sequenced was memory CD4+ T cells sorted from blood. This specimen's cell subset or site label, interpreted: CD45RA-negative fraction. The TCR sequence derives from a man younger than 35 in good health. The nucleotide sequence reads TGTGCCAGCGGGGGGGAAGCGAGTACGCAGTATTTT. Translated, it gives CASGGEASTQYF.